The 21 T cell receptor beta chains presented below share a single source sample, sequenced in a study of cytomegalovirus exposure and HLA in healthy donors. Primers for the PCR totalled 60 Vbeta and 13 Jbeta. The table came from immunoSEQ multiplex PCR; TCRdb's copy has only in-frame clones and leaves some out. The sample includes about 170,000 clones, about 81% seen only once; the top ten take over 1.2%. Sequencing was performed on PBMCs. All receptors come from a girl aged 10-17 years in good health and CMV-seropositive.

V usage is TRBV7-2 and J usage is TRBJ2-5; TRBD2 agrees at 10 bases. The CDR3 is made up of 17 amino acids. Trimming took 2 bases from V and 4 from J; bases not matched to a gene: 10. Germline V lookup: CDR1 SGHTA, CDR2 FQGNSA. As DNA, the CDR3 is TGTGCCAGCAGCTTATTCCCGCTAGCGGGAGCTTTAGAGACCCAGTACTTC. Translated, it gives CASSLFPLAGALETQYF.

V is TRBV10-3 and J is TRBJ1-2; D is perhaps TRBD1 (5 bases). V was shortened by 3 bases and J by 2 bases, with 16 bases between the two germline ends. From germline, CDR1 is ENHRY and CDR2 SYGVKD. This CDR3 contains 16 residues. This CDR3 is CAISERSQGPNYGYTF. CDR3 bases: TGTGCCATCAGTGAAAGAAGTCAGGGCCCAAACTATGGCTACACCTTC.

This chain joins TRBV11-2 and TRBJ2-3, with 11 nucleotides matching TRBD2. Germline CDR1 and CDR2: SGHAT and FQNNGV. Losses at the gene ends were 4 bases for V and 2 bases for J; bases not matched to a gene: 5. This CDR3 spans 16 amino acids. For the CDR3, the DNA is TGTGCCAGCAGCTCTTTACTAGCGGGGGTCACAGATACGCAGTATTTT. This sequence encodes CASSSLLAGVTDTQYF. The full variable domain, with the rest looked up from reference TRBV11-2 and TRBJ2-3, is EAGVAQSPRYKIIEKRQSVAFWCNPISGHATLYWYQQILGQGPKLLIQFQNNGVVDDSQLPKDRFSAERLKGVDSTLKIQPAKLEDSAVYLCASSSLLAGVTDTQYFGPGTRLTVL.

This rearrangement joins TRBV6-5 to TRBJ2-5; 7 positions agree with TRBD1. The J call may be mistaken, given a closer DNA end match to TRBJ2-7. This CDR3 contains 15 residues. The germline CDR1 and CDR2 sequences are MNHEY and SVGAGI. Written as DNA, the CDR3 is TGTGCCAGCAGCCTCGGCGCAGGGGGCTCCTACGAGCAGTACTTC. Its protein is CASSLGAGGSYEQYF.

In this sample, this clone turned up once. V is TRBV2 and J is TRBJ2-5; 13 positions match TRBD2. This CDR3 contains 17 residues. After removal of 4 bases from V and 0 bases from J, the junction contained 5 bases not matched to a gene. CDR1 is SNHLY, CDR2 FYNNEI, per germline. The CDR3 sequence: CASSGRLAGGNQETQYF. CDR3 sequence (DNA): TGTGCCAGCAGTGGGAGACTAGCGGGGGGCAACCAAGAGACCCAGTACTTC.

The chain recombines TRBV7-9 with TRBJ2-3, with 7 positions matching TRBD2. The trim removed 0 bases at V and 2 bases at J, leaving 5 bases unmatched. Germline CDR1 SEHNR, CDR2 FQNEAQ (reference sequence). The CDR3 runs 16 residues. The CDR3 nucleotides are TGTGCCAGCAGCTTAGCTAGGAGCGGGGCCACAGATACGCAGTATTTT. It encodes CASSLARSGATDTQYF.

V and J are TRBV9 and TRBJ1-5, with TRBD1 identical over 8 bases. Germline CDR1 SGDLS, CDR2 YYNGEE. The CDR3 has 15 amino acids. The trim removed 0 bases at V and 5 bases at J, leaving 4 bases unmatched. The CDR3 nucleotides read TGTGCCAGCAGCGTAGGACAGGGGAGGGATCAGCCCCAGCATTTT. It yields the protein CASSVGQGRDQPQHF.

The V gene is TRBV7-9, the J gene TRBJ2-2; D gene uncertain. In germline, CDR1 is SEHNR, CDR2 FQNEAQ (reference sequence). The CDR3 totals 19 residues. Trimming stripped 3 bases from V and 5 bases from J, with 25 bases between. The CDR3: CASSLSMRDPRQGTGELFF. The CDR3 DNA is TGTGCCAGCAGCTTGAGCATGCGTGACCCCCGACAAGGAACCGGGGAGCTGTTTTTT.

The V call is TRBV6-6, the J call TRBJ2-7; TRBD2 agrees at 9 bases. V lost 0 bases to trimming and J lost 0 bases; unmatched junction nucleotides: 3. This CDR3 has 16 amino acids. Germline-derived CDR1 and CDR2 are MNHNY and SVGAGI (reference sequence). The CDR3, as DNA: TGTGCCAGCAGTTACTCGGCGGGAGGGAACTCCTACGAGCAGTACTTC. This translates into CASSYSAGGNSYEQYF.

The chain joins TRBV7-3 to TRBJ2-4; possible D gene TRBD2, 6 bases. Germline loops: CDR1 SGHTA, CDR2 FQGTGA. V was trimmed by 2 bases and J by 14 bases, leaving 25 bases between them. The CDR3 extends over 16 amino acids. CDR3 coding DNA: TGTGCCAGCAGCTTATCAGGCGGAGACGGGACTTGGGAAAAGTACTTC. It translates to CASSLSGGDGTWEKYF.

The chain couples TRBV6-1 to TRBJ2-3, with D unclear. The CDR3 contains 15 residues. Germline CDR1 is MNHNS and CDR2 is SASEGT. V was trimmed by 2 bases and J by 2 bases, leaving 11 bases between them. This CDR3 is CASSESSLYTDTQYF. CDR3 sequence (DNA): TGTGCCAGCAGTGAAAGTAGCCTATACACAGATACGCAGTATTTT.

This chain connects TRBV2 to TRBJ2-7, with D perhaps TRBD1 (6 bases). This CDR3 region has 14 residues. The germline V gene encodes CDR1 SNHLY and CDR2 FYNNEI. Trimming took off 3 bases at V and 1 base at J, with 10 bases between the two ends. The CDR3 DNA sequence: TGTGCCAGCAGTGAGTCGGACAGTTCCTACGAGCAGTACTTC. Its protein is CASSESDSSYEQYF. The full variable domain, completed using reference TRBV2 and TRBJ2-7, is EPEVTQTPSHQVTQMGQEVILRCVPISNHLYFYWYRQILGQKVEFLVSFYNNEISEKSEIFDDQFSVERPDGSNFTLKIRSTKLEDSAMYFCASSESDSSYEQYFGPGTRLTVT.

The rearrangement links TRBV18 to TRBJ2-4; weak D call: TRBD1 (5 bases). CDR1 is KGHSH and CDR2 is LQKENI in the germline V gene. Trimming pared 2 bases from V and 0 bases from J, leaving 14 bases between. The CDR3 totals 17 residues. The CDR3 sequence is CASSPLTEDLAKNIQYF. Written as DNA, the CDR3 is TGTGCCAGCTCACCATTGACAGAAGACTTAGCCAAAAACATTCAGTACTTC.

This chain connects TRBV27 to TRBJ1-3; unclear D gene. The CDR3 sequence is 16 residues long. In germline, CDR1 is MNHEY, CDR2 SMNVEV (reference sequence). The germline V and J ends were trimmed by 5 bases and 0 bases, with 14 bases remaining between them. The CDR3 DNA sequence: TGTGCCAGCAGTCCCCTTGCAGGCAGCTCTGGAAACACCATATATTTT. Translating it yields CASSPLAGSSGNTIYF.

The rearrangement joins TRBV7-2 to TRBJ2-5, with a possible D match to TRBD2 (5 bases). This CDR3 is 15 amino acids long. Germline CDR1 is SGHTA and CDR2 is FQGNSA. Trimming shortened V by 5 bases and J by 7 bases, and 20 bases separated the two germline ends. The CDR3 protein is CASSRRASYPGTQYF. CDR3 nucleotides: TGTGCCAGCAGCCGAAGGGCTAGCTATCCTGGGACCCAGTACTTC.

This clone was observed a single time. The genes are TRBV5-6 and TRBJ2-7; 9 bases align to TRBD1. V dropped 5 bases and J dropped 5; count of bases not matched to a gene: 8. The CDR3 contains 14 residues. Germline-derived CDR1 and CDR2 are SGHDT and YYEEEE. In DNA, the CDR3 is TGTGCCAGCAGTTACGGGACAGGGCTCCACGAGCAGTACTTC. This encodes CASSYGTGLHEQYF.

Regarding this clone: The junction does not match germline at one end; this may be a read error. The gene calls are TRBV7-2 and TRBJ1-4, with unresolved D. The CDR3 length is 14 residues. Germline loops: CDR1 SGHTA, CDR2 FQGNSA. The CDR3 spells CASSLGLTNQKLFF. CDR3 bases: TGTGCCAGCAGCTTAGGGCTGACTAATCAAAAACTGTTTTTT.

The chain carries TRBV29-1 and TRBJ1-4; D may be TRBD1 (5 bases). The CDR3 contains 15 residues. V was clipped by 3 bases and J by 4 bases, with 15 bases between them. Germline loops: CDR1 SQVTM, CDR2 ANQGSEA. The CDR3 DNA follows: TGCAGCGTTGATCCTGGGGGGACGGGTAATGAAAAACTGTTTTTT. It is translated as CSVDPGGTGNEKLFF.

This clone appeared a single time. This chain uses TRBV5-5 with TRBJ1-2; TRBD1 might be the D (5 bases). The CDR3 is 14 residues long. From germline, CDR1 is SGHKS and CDR2 YYEKEE (reference sequence). The germline V and J ends were trimmed by 4 bases and 4 bases, with 14 bases remaining between them. In DNA, the CDR3 is TGTGCCAGCAGCCGCGAGCGGGGGGGCTATGGCTACACCTTC. Translating gives CASSRERGGYGYTF.

This clone was found a few times. The CDR3 coding sequence is TGTGCCAGCAGAGGACAGGGCAAGAGAGAAAAACTGTTTTTT. Encoded protein: CASRGQGKREKLFF. J is TRBJ1-4 and V is TRBV2, with TRBD1 matching 8 bases. The CDR3 contains 14 residues. Trimming cost V 6 bases and J 8 bases; bases outside gene matches: 8. The germline V gene encodes CDR1 SNHLY and CDR2 FYNNEI.

This chain connects TRBV28 to TRBJ1-5; D is unresolved. Germline loops: CDR1 MDHEN, CDR2 SYDVKM. The V gene lost 6 bases and the J gene lost 2 bases, with 8 bases spanning the gap. This CDR3 region has 13 residues. CDR3 sequence (DNA): TGTGCCAGCAGCGAGCGGGGCAATCAGCCCCAGCATTTT. Its translation is CASSERGNQPQHF.